The source of this T cell receptor (beta chain) is a study of radiation and T cells in renal cell carcinoma. Time point noted: blood 2 weeks post-SBRT. As to treatment: 15 Gy SBRT to primary tumor, nephrectomy 4 weeks later. After SBRT, blood was collected at 2 and 4 weeks, plus baseline. CDR3 length: 13 residues. V shed 10 bases and J 5 bases; nucleotides not matched to a gene: 9. Germline V gene data show CDR1 as SNHLY and CDR2 as FYNNEI. Broader study findings: Pretreatment tumor biopsies were lacking, so baseline clonotypes are unknown. In blood, top tumor clones expanded by 2 weeks, shrinking by 4.

A note on this clone: Its antigen is not known.

Clones were sequenced by immunoSEQ multiplex PCR, and TCRdb holds only the in-frame ones, with some missing. The table shows roughly 150,000 clones, with over 80% occurring only once. This clonotype originated in a woman aged 50 to 65 with renal cell carcinoma. The sample here was blood, taken from a patient whose treatment included radiotherapy and nephrectomy. This chain uses TRBV2 with TRBJ1-2; 8 nucleotides agree with TRBD1. This CDR3 reads CAISGGSRYGYTF. CDR3 nucleotide sequence: TGTGCCATCTCAGGGGGCAGCCGATATGGCTACACCTTC.